This is a list of T cell receptor beta chains from one sample in a study of blood T cell repertoires in COVID-19. Only in-frame clones appear in the TCRdb table, and some are missing; sequencing was by immunoSEQ multiplex PCR. Of some 200,000 clones listed, roughly four fifths are singletons. What was sequenced was peripheral blood. The receptors shown here come from a woman aged 55-70 years with acute or convalescent COVID-19. Both conserved end residues are part of each CDR3. Fields, in order: CDR3 length, clone size, V gene, J gene, D gene, CDR3 DNA, CDR3 protein. D genes are given only for firm matches. Clone size appears in some rows only: once, few, many, or a class for an expanded clone.

16	once	TRBV27	TRBJ2-3	TRBD1	TGTGCCAGCAGTTTGGGGCCACAGGGGCACCCAGATACGCAGTATTTT	CASSLGPQGHPDTQYF
14	.	TRBV7-2	TRBJ1-1	TRBD1	TGTGCCAGCAGCCGTGGACAGGGGAACACTGAAGCTTTCTTT	CASSRGQGNTEAFF
15	.	TRBV6-1	TRBJ2-3	TRBD2	TGTGCCAGCAGTGAAAATAGCGGGGGAGCATATACGCAGTATTTT	CASSENSGGAYTQYF
16	.	TRBV3-1/TRBV3-2	TRBJ2-1	.	TGTGCCAGCAGCCAAGGAGGCGGGGGCCCCTACAATGAGCAGTTCTTC	CASSQGGGGPYNEQFF
14	.	TRBV6-2/TRBV6-3	TRBJ2-3	.	TGTGCCAGCAGTCTAGGACTTCGCACAGATACGCAGTATTTT	CASSLGLRTDTQYF
14	.	TRBV7-9	TRBJ1-4	.	TGTGCCAGCAGCCTCCGGGGAGGGATTGAAAAACTGTTTTTT	CASSLRGGIEKLFF
15	.	TRBV5-6	TRBJ1-2	.	TGTGCCAGCAGTCCAAACCCGGGTTCGAACTATGGCTACACCTTC	CASSPNPGSNYGYTF
15	.	TRBV27	TRBJ1-1	TRBD1	TGTGCCAGCAGTTTATCCGGGACAGTGAACACTGAAGCTTTCTTT	CASSLSGTVNTEAFF
14	few	TRBV10-1	TRBJ2-1	TRBD1	TGCGCCACACAAACAGGGGGCGCGCTTAATGAGCAGTTCTTC	CATQTGGALNEQFF
14	.	TRBV3-1/TRBV3-2	TRBJ1-2	.	TGTGCCAGCAGCCAAGTCCAGGGTTACTATGGCTACACCTTC	CASSQVQGYYGYTF
13	.	TRBV6-5	TRBJ1-2	TRBD1	TGTGCCAGCAGTTACTCCGAGACAGGGGGTAGCACCTTC	CASSYSETGGSTF
15	.	TRBV19	TRBJ2-1	TRBD1	TGTGCCAGTAAACCGGGACAGGGGGTATACAATGAGCAGTTCTTC	CASKPGQGVYNEQFF
19	.	TRBV9	TRBJ1-2	.	TGTGCCAGCAGCGTGGGCTTGGGGGCAGGGTGGCAACTGCTAAATGGCTACACCTTC	CASSVGLGAGWQLLNGYTF
14	.	TRBV27	TRBJ1-1	.	TGTGCCAGCACCGCGGGGGTGGGGAACACTGAAGCTTTCTTT	CASTAGVGNTEAFF
12	.	TRBV28	TRBJ1-2	.	TGTGCCAGCAGGAGCTCAGGGTTAGGCTACACCTTC	CASRSSGLGYTF
16	.	TRBV10-3	TRBJ2-5	.	TGTGCCATCAGTGAGGGATGGAACAGCATCCAAGAGACCCAGTACTTC	CAISEGWNSIQETQYF
15	.	TRBV6-5	TRBJ1-5	.	TGTGCCAGCAGTTCAGGGCTGGGGAGCAATCAGCCCCAGCATTTT	CASSSGLGSNQPQHF
15	.	TRBV6-1	TRBJ2-2	TRBD2	TGTGCCACCCGCCGGGAGGGGAGGGGCACCGGGGAGCTGTTTTTT	CATRREGRGTGELFF
14	once	TRBV19	TRBJ2-3	TRBD1	TGTGCCAGTAGTGGACAGGGGGTTCAAGATACGCAGTATTTT	CASSGQGVQDTQYF
12	.	TRBV12-3/TRBV12-4	TRBJ1-1	TRBD1	TGTGCCAGCAGTTTCCTGACAGGGCTAGCTTTCTTT	CASSFLTGLAFF
15	.	TRBV5-1	TRBJ1-6	TRBD1	TGCGCCAGCAGGATGGAGACAGGGTCCAATTCACCCCTCCACTTT	CASRMETGSNSPLHF
15	.	TRBV6-5	TRBJ1-1	TRBD1	TGTGCCAGCCTACAACGACAGGGAAGAAGGACTGAAGCTTTCTTT	CASLQRQGRRTEAFF
14	.	TRBV29-1	TRBJ1-1	.	TGCAGCGTTGAAGAAGCGGGGGGCGGCACTGAAGCTTTCTTT	CSVEEAGGGTEAFF
15	.	TRBV5-1	TRBJ1-2	.	TGCGCCAGCAGCCCGGGAGGAGGGGCGAACTATGGCTACACCTTC	CASSPGGGANYGYTF
14	.	TRBV7-2	TRBJ1-6	.	TGTGCCAGCAGCTTGGGGGCGTATAATTCACCCCTCCACTTT	CASSLGAYNSPLHF
13	.	TRBV28	TRBJ1-2	.	TGTGCCAGCAGTTTGGCCGGGGACTATGGCTACACCTTC	CASSLAGDYGYTF
17	.	TRBV30	TRBJ1-5	TRBD1	TGTGCCTGGAGTGGACGTTTGGGACAGGGAGGCAATCAGCCCCAGCATTTT	CAWSGRLGQGGNQPQHF
20	once	TRBV4-2	TRBJ2-1	TRBD2	TGTGCCAGCAGCCAAGAACAACTAGCGGGGGGGCTGGGGACCTACAATGAGCAGTTCTTC	CASSQEQLAGGLGTYNEQFF
15	once	TRBV4-2	TRBJ1-5	TRBD1	TGTGCCAGCAGCGACCGGGACAGGGGAAGCCAGCCCCAGCATTTT	CASSDRDRGSQPQHF
11	.	TRBV20-1	TRBJ2-5	TRBD2	TGCAGCGCCGGGGGGGTGGAGACCCAGTACTTC	CSAGGVETQYF
14	.	TRBV6-1	TRBJ1-5	.	TGTGCCAGCAGTGACCCGACAGGTGGACAGCCCCAGCATTTT	CASSDPTGGQPQHF
20	.	TRBV4-1	TRBJ1-6	.	TGCGCCAGCAGCCAAGATTTTAGCCCCGGAGGTGGCTCCTATAATTCACCCCTCCACTTT	CASSQDFSPGGGSYNSPLHF
16	.	TRBV7-3	TRBJ2-1	TRBD1	TGTGCCAGCAGCTGGGACAGGTTTAGCTCCTACAATGAGCAGTTCTTC	CASSWDRFSSYNEQFF
17	.	TRBV5-3	TRBJ1-3	TRBD1	TGTGCCAGAAGCTTTGGGGCCCTAGACAGGGCAAGAAACACCATATATTTT	CARSFGALDRARNTIYF
13	few	TRBV11-2	TRBJ1-2	.	TGTGCCAGCAGCTTAGACCGTCTCGATGGCTACACCTTC	CASSLDRLDGYTF
14	.	TRBV6-5	TRBJ2-7	TRBD1	TGTGCCAGCACCCCGGGACAGGCAAGGGGTGAGCAGTACTTC	CASTPGQARGEQYF